These 25 T cell receptor beta chains originate from one sample sequenced in a study of glioma-infiltrating T cells. TCR alpha and beta CDR3 regions were amplified from RNA using iRepertoire nested multiplex PCR. TCRdb fed the multiplex PCR reads into MiXCR, producing one record per CDR3 protein. This table has 93,000 or so distinct CDR3 sequences, around 29% appearing once. The sample comprised glioma tissue, nonneoplastic brain tissue, or PBMCs (not recorded which). These receptors were obtained from a human donor with low-grade glioma or glioblastoma, undergoing nonglioma brain surgery, or in good health (not recorded which).

This clonotype appeared many times. This chain connects TRBV15 to TRBJ2-7, with D hard to call. The V end lost 0 bases, the J end lost 7 bases, and 13 bases lay between the germline ends. The CDR3 extends over 14 amino acids. The germline CDR1 and CDR2 sequences are LNHNV and YYDKDF (reference sequence). CDR3 in amino acids: CATSRDLAAEEQYF. CDR3 nucleotide sequence: TGTGCCACCAGCAGAGATCTTGCGGCGGAAGAGCAGTACTTC. The whole variable domain, filled in from reference TRBV15 and TRBJ2-7, reads DAMVIQNPRYQVTQFGKPVTLSCSQTLNHNVMYWYQQKSSQAPKLLFHYYDKDFNNEADTPDNFQSRRPNTSFCFLDIRSPGLGDTAMYLCATSRDLAAEEQYFGPGTRLTVT.

This clonotype has more than one count but fewer than ten. This chain connects TRBV7-9 to TRBJ2-3; no clear D. The CDR3 length is 15 residues. With 5 bases removed from V and 2 bases from J, the gap between germline ends came to 14 bases. Looked up from germline, CDR1 is SEHNR and CDR2 is FQNEAQ (reference sequence). CDR3 nucleotides: TGTGCCAGCAGCGGCGCTAGTTCTTTCACAGATACGCAGTATTTT. Residues: CASSGASSFTDTQYF.

Many counts were recorded for this clonotype. J is TRBJ2-3 and V is TRBV20-1, with 13 bases lining up with TRBD2. The CDR3 extends over 14 amino acids. Germline CDR1 DFQATT, CDR2 SNEGSKA (reference sequence). J was trimmed by 5 bases and V by 3 bases; bases with no gene match: 2. This CDR3 is CSARGLAGRDTQYF. CDR3 DNA sequence: TGCAGTGCTAGGGGACTAGCGGGGAGAGATACGCAGTATTTT.

The chain carries TRBV6-7 and TRBJ2-1; 10 bases fit TRBD2. TRBV6-7 falls under the ORF class, with uncertain function. The V gene end was trimmed by 0 bases and the J gene end by 4 bases; junction bases not matched to a gene: 12. CDR3 length: 19 residues. CDR3 coding DNA: TGTGCCAGCAGTTACTCGACGGAGCTAGCGGGGGTGGGGTACAATGAGCAGTTCTTC. Translated: CASSYSTELAGVGYNEQFF.

At least ten counts were recorded for this clonotype. V gene TRBV3-1 combines with J gene TRBJ2-3; D gene uncertain. CDR1 and CDR2 (germline): LGHDT, YNNKEL (reference sequence). With 4 bases removed from V and 6 bases from J, the gap between germline ends came to 8 bases. The CDR3 covers 12 residues. The CDR3 protein is CASSRSEDTQYF. CDR3 coding DNA: TGTGCCAGCAGCCGCTCGGAGGATACGCAGTATTTT.

Concerning this clonotype: Given a much more abundant clone one base away, this may be a read error. The CDR3 reads CASSPGGQQETKYF. The CDR3 region has the DNA TGTGCCAGCAGTCCAGGGGGGCAACAAGAGACCAAGTACTTC. The chain recombines TRBV28 with TRBJ2-5; possible D gene TRBD1, 7 bases. The CDR3 covers 14 residues. CDR1 is MDHEN and CDR2 is SYDVKM in the germline V gene.

There are a few counts of this clonotype. The CDR3 loop is CASTTGLNTEAFF. CDR3 coding DNA: TGTGCCAGCACCACAGGGTTGAACACTGAAGCTTTCTTT. The chain couples TRBV12-3 or TRBV12-4 to TRBJ1-1; tentative D call: TRBD1 (6 bases). Trimming cost V 7 bases and J 0 bases, with 9 bases left between them. This CDR3 is built from 13 residues.

This clonotype was seen ten or more times. The rearrangement uses TRBV7-3 and TRBJ2-1; D is ambiguous. The germline V and J ends were trimmed by 2 bases and 5 bases, with 4 bases remaining between them. The germline CDR1 and CDR2 sequences are SGHTA and FQGTGA. This CDR3 has 12 amino acids. In DNA, the CDR3 is TGTGCCAGCAGCTTATACAACAATGAGCAGTTCTTC. Translating it yields CASSLYNNEQFF.

Notes on this clonotype: Possible read error: a much larger clone is one base away. The V call is TRBV6-1, the J call TRBJ1-5, with 9 nucleotides matching TRBD1. The CDR3 extends over 15 amino acids. Trimming cost V 7 bases and J 7 bases; bases outside gene matches: 11. Germline V gene data show CDR1 as MNHNS and CDR2 as SASEGT. The CDR3 coding sequence is TGTGCCAGCACTACGACAGGGGGGCCTGGACAGCCCCAGCATTTT. It translates to CASTTTGGPGQPQHF.

There are many counts of this clonotype. V is TRBV6-1 and J is TRBJ2-6; no clear D. The CDR3 contains 15 residues. Germline V gives CDR1 MNHNS, CDR2 SASEGT. Trimming pared 7 bases from V and 1 base from J, leaving 11 bases between. Written as DNA, the CDR3 is TGTGCCAGCAAAGACGCAGGATCTGGGGCCAACGTCCTGACTTTC. Its protein product is CASKDAGSGANVLTF.

This clonotype has a count of ten or more. The rearrangement uses TRBV20-1 and TRBJ2-7; D gene unclear. Germline V gives CDR1 DFQATT, CDR2 SNEGSKA (reference sequence). The CDR3 runs to 12 residues. Trimming left V 3 bases short and J 0 bases short, with 6 bases between. CDR3 amino acids: CSARTASYEQYF. CDR3 coding DNA: TGCAGTGCTAGGACCGCCTCCTACGAGCAGTACTTC.

There are a few counts of this clonotype. The chain uses TRBV6-1 and TRBJ2-1, with 8 bases fitting TRBD2. The trim removed 10 bases at V and 1 base at J, leaving 9 bases unmatched. The length of the CDR3 is 15 residues. The germline V gene encodes CDR1 MNHNS and CDR2 SASEGT. CDR3 sequence (DNA): TGTGCCACCCTCGGGGGGGGTAGGTCCTACAATGAGCAGTTCTTC. Protein: CATLGGGRSYNEQFF.

This clonotype was found many times. This sequence joins TRBV28 and TRBJ1-1, with a possible D match to TRBD1 (5 bases). The V end was cut by 4 bases, the J end by 6 bases, with 12 bases between. Germline lookup yields CDR1 MDHEN and CDR2 SYDVKM. CDR3 size: 13 residues. CDR3 loop: CASSWRGGSEAFF. CDR3 bases: TGTGCCAGCAGTTGGCGGGGCGGCTCTGAAGCTTTCTTT.

This clonotype was observed at least ten times. The CDR3 is CSAREERGATSEQFF. CDR3 sequence (DNA): TGCAGTGCTAGAGAGGAGCGGGGGGCGACCAGTGAGCAGTTCTTC. The chain joins TRBV20-1 to TRBJ2-1; TRBD2 aligns across 9 bases. This CDR3 spans 15 amino acids. Germline CDR1 reads DFQATT; CDR2 reads SNEGSKA (reference sequence). V lost 0 bases and J lost 9; bases outside the gene matches: 9.

This clonotype was seen many times. The V gene is TRBV15, the J gene TRBJ1-2, with TRBD1 as a possible D gene (5 bases). Germline V CDR1 and CDR2: LNHNV, YYDKDF (reference sequence). The ends were cut back, 1 base at V and 12 bases at J, with 12 bases in the middle. The CDR3 is made up of 12 amino acids. CDR3 nucleotide sequence: TGTGCCACCAGCAGAGCCAGGGAATTCCACACCTTC. It yields the protein CATSRAREFHTF.

This clonotype was recorded many times. This chain uses TRBV6-1 with TRBJ1-6; 7 nucleotides align to TRBD1. This CDR3 spans 12 amino acids. Per germline, CDR1 MNHNS and CDR2 SASEGT. V was pared by 5 bases and J by 14 bases, with 6 bases of the junction left unmatched. The CDR3 region is CASSSRGDTLHF. CDR3 bases: TGTGCCAGCAGTTCCAGGGGGGACACCCTCCACTTT.

The sample holds a few counts of this clonotype. The chain recombines TRBV12-3 or TRBV12-4 with TRBJ2-7; 8 positions agree with TRBD1. The CDR3 is 12 amino acids. The junction had 4 bases not matched to a gene; V was cut back by 6 bases and J by 6 bases. CDR3 nucleotides: TGTGCCAGCAGCCGGACAGGGTCCGAGCAGTACTTC. This translates into CASSRTGSEQYF.

The gene calls are TRBV5-1 and TRBJ1-1, with D possibly being TRBD1 (6 bases). CDR1 and CDR2 (germline): SGHRS, YFSETQ. Trimming took off 4 bases at V and 0 bases at J, with 13 bases between the two ends. CDR3 size: 15 residues. The CDR3 DNA reads as TGCGCCAGCAGCACCATAGGACAGCTGAACACTGAAGCTTTCTTT. This sequence encodes CASSTIGQLNTEAFF.

The genes are TRBV19 and TRBJ1-6; 8 nucleotides align to TRBD1. V lost 0 bases to trimming and J lost 7 bases; unmatched junction nucleotides: 5. Per germline, CDR1 LNHDA and CDR2 SQIVND (reference sequence). This CDR3 contains 16 residues. In DNA form, the CDR3 reads TGTGCCAGTAGTATAGATCAGGGGGCGAGGAATTCACCCCTCCACTTT. This gives the protein CASSIDQGARNSPLHF.

CDR3: CATMGYYNSPLHF. The CDR3 DNA reads TGTGCCACCATGGGATACTATAATTCACCCCTCCACTTT. The V gene is TRBV19, the J gene TRBJ1-6; D is unclear. CDR1 and CDR2 (germline): LNHDA, SQIVND (reference sequence). Trimming pared 10 bases from V and 3 bases from J, leaving 10 bases between. CDR3 length: 13 residues.

This clonotype was observed at least ten times. One end of the junction does not line up with germline, which may come from a read error. This chain joins TRBV7-7 and TRBJ1-3; D not certain. The CDR3 totals 16 residues. Germline-derived CDR1 and CDR2 are SSHAT and FNYEAQ (reference sequence). DNA for the CDR3: TGTGCTAGCAGCACCCAGGACCGGGGCTCTGGAAACACCATATATTTT. Its translation: CASSTQDRGSGNTIYF.

This clonotype was picked up many times. The genes are TRBV27 and TRBJ2-1; 9 bases fit TRBD1. V lost 3 bases to trimming and J lost 7 bases; unmatched junction nucleotides: 7. CDR3 length equals 15 residues. CDR1 is MNHEY, CDR2 SMNVEV, per germline (reference sequence). Here the CDR3 DNA reads TGTGCCAGCAGTTTTGGACAGGGGTCAAGAAATGAGCAGTTCTTC. Residues: CASSFGQGSRNEQFF.

This clonotype came up many times. V gene TRBV20-1 combines with J gene TRBJ2-5; TRBD2 matches at 11 bases. This CDR3 is built from 16 residues. The trim removed 2 bases at V and 5 bases at J, leaving 10 bases unmatched. From germline, CDR1 is DFQATT and CDR2 SNEGSKA (reference sequence). DNA for the CDR3: TGCAGTGCTAGATCAGTACTAGCGGGGGTGACGGAGACCCAGTACTTC. It specifies CSARSVLAGVTETQYF.

Details on this clonotype: This sequence may be a read error, since a much larger clone differs from it by one base. The chain joins TRBV7-9 to TRBJ2-3, with D perhaps TRBD2 (7 bases). The germline V gene encodes CDR1 SEHNR and CDR2 FQNEAQ (reference sequence). The CDR3 runs 13 residues. V lost 5 bases and J lost 5, with 11 bases in between. The chain's CDR3 is CASSGGGGDTQYF. CDR3 in DNA: TGTGCCAGCAGCGGGGGGGGCGGAGATACGCAGTATTTT.

This clonotype has just a few counts. The V gene is TRBV6-1, the J gene TRBJ1-1; D unclear. The germline CDR1 and CDR2 sequences are MNHNS and SASEGT. The V end was cut by 5 bases, the J end by 8 bases, with 12 bases between. The CDR3 is made up of 12 amino acids. DNA for the CDR3: TGTGCCAGCAGTTGCGCCGGAGGGGAAGCTTTCTTT. The encoded protein is CASSCAGGEAFF.